This section outlines one T cell receptor beta chain sequence together with its context. Mismatch with germline at one junction end may stem from a read error. This record belongs to a study of CDR3 diversity in severe acne. Using its own MiXCR run on the PCR reads, TCRdb lists one record per CDR3 protein. The sample consists of under 100,000 distinct CDR3 sequences, roughly 52% of them appearing once. The sequence was collected from a male donor in good health, serving as a control. Source material: blood.

CDR3 residues: CASSQDKYSNTEAFF. CDR3 bases: TGTGCCAGCAGCCAAGATAAGTACTCGAACACCGAAGCTTTCTTT. V and J are TRBV14 and TRBJ1-1; no firm D call. The CDR3 has 15 residues. Germline CDR1 reads SGHDN; CDR2 reads FVKESK.